Presented here are 26 T cell receptor beta chains from one specimen sequenced in a study of graft-versus-host responses after intestinal transplantation (dated by TCRdb to 2020 to 2023). Intraepithelial and lamina propria lymphocytes were isolated from graft specimens using dithiothreitol, EDTA incubations and collagenase D digestion. Library construction relied on the immunoSEQ multiplex PCR assay. TCRdb retrieved this table from immuneACCESS and kept in-frame rearrangements only. Not all clones are present; in checked studies, unresolved V genes account for under half, and no reason is known for the remainder. This sample comprises 10,000 to 14,000 clones, 76% of them detected only once. Over 8% of the sample lies in the top ten. Sequencing was performed on ileum tissue, taken 23 days after intestinal transplant. The receptors were sampled from a human patient who received an intestinal transplant, so some T cells may come from the graft donor.

The rearrangement uses TRBV14 and TRBJ1-1; 7 bases match TRBD1. J lost 7 bases, V lost 4 bases, and 9 bases had no gene match. CDR1 and CDR2 (germline): SGHDN, FVKESK. This CDR3 has 14 residues. The CDR3 DNA sequence: TGTGCCAGCAGCCGGACCCGCCAGGGGGGTGAAGCTTTCTTT. Its protein is CASSRTRQGGEAFF. The full variable domain, in which reference TRBV14 and TRBJ1-1 provide the parts outside the CDR3, is EAGVTQFPSHSVIEKGQTVTLRCDPISGHDNLYWYRRVMGKEIKFLLHFVKESKQDESGMPNNRFLAERTGGTYSTLKVQPAELEDSGVYFCASSRTRQGGEAFFGQGTRLTVV.

This chain links TRBV11-1 with TRBJ2-7; D assignment may be TRBD1 or TRBD2 (5 bases each). Trimming took off 5 bases at V and 4 bases at J, with 15 bases between the two ends. CDR1 is SGHAT, CDR2 FQDESV, per germline (reference sequence). This CDR3 is 14 amino acids long. The CDR3 DNA sequence: TGTGCCAGCAGCCCCCGGGACGGGCCTTACGAGCAGTACTTC. Residues: CASSPRDGPYEQYF.

The sample holds a few counts of this clone. The chain links TRBV7-9 to TRBJ2-7; weak D call: TRBD2 (6 bases). Germline-derived CDR1 and CDR2 are SEHNR and FQNEAQ (reference sequence). The CDR3 runs 16 residues. Between the trimmed V and J ends, which lost 6 bases and 3 bases, there was a span of 21 bases. CDR3 nucleotide sequence: TGTGCCAGCAGTTCGGGGAGGCGGGATGTGTACTACGAGCAGTACTTC. Translating gives CASSSGRRDVYYEQYF.

V is TRBV23-1 and J is TRBJ2-3; D is possibly TRBD2 (5 bases). TRBV23-1 is annotated as an ORF whose role is uncertain. The CDR3 has 15 residues. Trimming left V 2 bases short and J 6 bases short, with 15 bases between. CDR3 DNA sequence: TGCGCCAGCAGTCAAGGGAGCTGCCCCCCGGATACGCAGTATTTT. Amino acid sequence: CASSQGSCPPDTQYF.

This clone occurred once. The rearrangement uses TRBV27 and TRBJ2-2, with D possibly being TRBD1 (6 bases). The CDR3 is made up of 15 amino acids. V shed 2 bases and J shed 7 bases, with 14 bases lying between them. Looked up from germline, CDR1 is MNHEY and CDR2 is SMNVEV (reference sequence). DNA for the CDR3: TGTGCCAGCAGTTTAGGTCTGGGGGCGGTCGGGGAGCTGTTTTTT. Its protein product is CASSLGLGAVGELFF.

The chain recombines TRBV4-1 with TRBJ2-7; the D is unclear. This CDR3 comprises 14 residues. Trimming cost V 0 bases and J 0 bases, with 6 bases left between them. Germline CDR1 is MGHRA and CDR2 is YSYEKL. The CDR3 here is CASSQEFSSYEQYF. The CDR3 region has the DNA TGCGCCAGCAGCCAAGAATTCAGCTCCTACGAGCAGTACTTC.

The V gene is TRBV7-7, the J gene TRBJ2-2, with 14 bases aligning to TRBD2. The length of the CDR3 is 18 residues. J lost 5 bases, V lost 8 bases, and 13 bases had no gene match. Germline V gene sequence: CDR1 SSHAT, CDR2 FNYEAQ (reference sequence). As DNA, the CDR3 is TGTGCCAGCCCGCGGCCCAGGGGACTAGCGGGAGAGACCGGGGAGCTGTTTTTT. Residues: CASPRPRGLAGETGELFF.

The rearrangement links TRBV4-1 to TRBJ1-5, with TRBD1 matching over 7 bases. Germline-derived CDR1 and CDR2 are MGHRA and YSYEKL. The trim removed 6 bases at V and 2 bases at J, leaving 7 bases unmatched. This CDR3 is 15 amino acids long. CDR3 region: CASSVRTGGNQPQHF. In DNA, the CDR3 is TGCGCCAGCAGTGTTCGAACAGGGGGCAATCAGCCCCAGCATTTT.

This clone was seen more than once but under ten times. The V gene is TRBV4-3, the J gene TRBJ2-7; D not resolved. This CDR3 comprises 11 residues. Germline lookup yields CDR1 LGHNA and CDR2 YSLEER. The V end lost 3 bases, the J end lost 2 bases, and 2 bases lay between the germline ends. CDR3 nucleotide sequence: TGCGCCAGCAGCCACACCTACGAGCAGTACTTC. Protein product: CASSHTYEQYF.

The chain recombines TRBV27 with TRBJ2-2; perhaps D is TRBD1 or TRBD2 (5 bases each). V was clipped by 2 bases and J by 9 bases, with 7 bases between them. CDR3 size: 12 residues. Germline V CDR1 and CDR2: MNHEY, SMNVEV (reference sequence). In nucleotides, the CDR3 is TGTGCCAGCAGTTTAGGGGGAAGGGAGCTGTTTTTT. Protein sequence: CASSLGGRELFF.

The chain uses TRBV7-2 and TRBJ2-7; 11 bases agree with TRBD2. The CDR3 sequence is 18 residues long. J lost 0 bases, V lost 3 bases, and 10 bases had no gene match. Germline V gene data show CDR1 as SGHTA and CDR2 as FQGNSA. The CDR3 sequence is CASSLIPTLAGGSYEQYF. For the CDR3, the DNA is TGTGCCAGCAGCTTGATTCCCACTCTAGCGGGAGGCTCCTACGAGCAGTACTTC.

The chain is built from TRBV6-6 and TRBJ2-5; possibly TRBD1 or TRBD2 for D (5 bases each). V lost 4 bases and J 1 base, leaving 13 bases between the germline ends. The length of the CDR3 is 15 residues. Looked up from germline, CDR1 is MNHNY and CDR2 is SVGAGI (reference sequence). The CDR3 protein is CASSFPPGTQETQYF. The CDR3 DNA sequence: TGTGCCAGCAGTTTCCCCCCGGGGACCCAAGAGACCCAGTACTTC.

This clone has a handful of counts. The CDR3 protein is CASSELRTKGSYNEQFF. CDR3 in DNA: TGTGCCAGCAGTGAATTACGTACGAAGGGCTCCTACAATGAGCAGTTCTTC. The chain is built from TRBV25-1 and TRBJ2-1; no clear D. The CDR3 length is 17 residues. Germline V gene lookup returns CDR1 MGHDK and CDR2 SYGVNS. Trimming left V 1 base short and J 0 bases short, with 13 bases between.

This clone occurred a few times. The rearrangement uses TRBV6-6 and TRBJ1-4; possible D gene TRBD1, 5 bases. V dropped 4 bases and J dropped 7 bases, with 13 bases sitting between them. In germline, CDR1 is MNHNY, CDR2 SVGAGI (reference sequence). This CDR3 is built from 14 residues. The CDR3 here is CASSSGTGSEKLFF. CDR3 bases: TGTGCCAGCAGTTCGGGTACAGGCAGTGAAAAACTGTTTTTT.

The table lists this clone with a few counts. The chain combines TRBV11-2 with TRBJ2-7; TRBD2 is a possible D gene (6 bases). The CDR3 loop spans 15 amino acids. Germline CDR1 reads SGHAT; CDR2 reads FQNNGV. V shed 5 bases and J shed 0 bases, with 14 bases lying between them. The CDR3 DNA reads TGTGCCAGCAGCCCGGGGGTAGGGTACTCCTACGAGCAGTACTTC. Translating it yields CASSPGVGYSYEQYF.

The chain employs TRBV7-2 and TRBJ2-7; D is uncertain. The germline CDR1 and CDR2 sequences are SGHTA and FQGNSA. Trimming pared 2 bases from V and 2 bases from J, leaving 4 bases between. This CDR3 is 12 amino acids long. Here the CDR3 reads CASSLPTYEQYF. CDR3 nucleotides: TGTGCCAGCAGCTTACCAACCTACGAGCAGTACTTC. Full variable domain (outside the CDR3, taken from reference TRBV7-2 and TRBJ2-7): GAGVSQSPSNKVTEKGKDVELRCDPISGHTALYWYRQSLGQGLEFLIYFQGNSAPDKSGLPSDRFSAERTGGSVSTLTIQRTQQEDSAVYLCASSLPTYEQYFGPGTRLTVT.

For this clone: Other DNA sequences from this sample encode an identical CDR3 as well. The chain combines TRBV9 with TRBJ2-7; no definite D call. This CDR3 region has 14 residues. Germline V gene lookup returns CDR1 SGDLS and CDR2 YYNGEE. The V and J ends lost 0 bases and 2 bases respectively, with 9 bases between them. CDR3 loop: CASSVGGGTYEQYF. The DNA for the CDR3 is TGTGCCAGCAGCGTAGGGGGTGGCACCTACGAGCAGTACTTC.

The chain couples TRBV5-1 to TRBJ1-5, with D possibly matching TRBD1 (5 bases). The CDR3 runs 14 residues. Germline V gives CDR1 SGHRS, CDR2 YFSETQ. The V end was cut by 0 bases, the J end by 6 bases, with 10 bases between. This CDR3 is CASSLVLGGQPQHF. The CDR3 nucleotides are TGCGCCAGCAGCTTGGTTCTGGGGGGTCAGCCCCAGCATTTT.

Of note for this clone: This specimen includes other DNA sequences encoding the same CDR3. The chain carries TRBV27 and TRBJ1-2; 8 bases match TRBD1. Germline V gives CDR1 MNHEY, CDR2 SMNVEV (reference sequence). The CDR3 extends over 13 amino acids. Losses at the gene ends were 6 bases for V and 4 bases for J; bases not matched to a gene: 4. The CDR3 DNA sequence: TGTGCCAGCAGCCTCGGACAGGGCTATGGCTACACCTTC. Translating it yields CASSLGQGYGYTF.

The CDR3: CASSFFEGTGVSYEQYF. CDR3 DNA: TGTGCCAGCAGCTTTTTCGAGGGGACAGGAGTATCCTACGAGCAGTACTTC. This chain joins TRBV7-3 and TRBJ2-7; 8 positions agree with TRBD1. V dropped 3 bases and J dropped 1; count of bases not matched to a gene: 11. This CDR3 is built from 17 residues. Germline V CDR1 and CDR2: SGHTA, FQGTGA. Full variable domain (outside the CDR3, taken from reference TRBV7-3 and TRBJ2-7): GAGVSQTPSNKVTEKGKYVELRCDPISGHTALYWYRQSLGQGPEFLIYFQGTGAADDSGLPNDRFFAVRPEGSVSTLKIQRTERGDSAVYLCASSFFEGTGVSYEQYFGPGTRLTVT.

V usage is TRBV20-1 and J usage is TRBJ1-2, with D uncertain. V lost 0 bases and J 7 bases, leaving 0 bases between the germline ends. This CDR3 has 9 amino acids. Germline V lookup: CDR1 DFQATT, CDR2 SNEGSKA (reference sequence). The CDR3 protein is CSARDGYTF. Here the CDR3 DNA reads TGCAGTGCTAGAGATGGCTACACCTTC.

V is TRBV10-2 and J is TRBJ2-1; D may be TRBD2 (6 bases). The V end lost 4 bases, the J end lost 9 bases, and 13 bases lay between the germline ends. The CDR3 has 13 amino acids. CDR1 is WSHSY and CDR2 is SAAADI in the germline V gene. In DNA, the CDR3 is TGCGCCAGCAGTGGGGACTTTATCGGTGAGCAGTTCTTC. Translating gives CASSGDFIGEQFF.

This clone was detected only a few times. CDR3 protein: CASSAAAANYEQYF. CDR3 nucleotides: TGTGCCAGCAGCGCAGCGGCAGCGAACTACGAGCAGTACTTC. This chain joins TRBV7-9 and TRBJ2-7; D is perhaps TRBD2 (5 bases). The germline CDR1 and CDR2 sequences are SEHNR and FQNEAQ (reference sequence). The CDR3 has 14 amino acids. The V and J ends lost 5 bases and 3 bases respectively, with 14 bases between them.

Only one count was recorded for this clone. The chain employs TRBV14 and TRBJ1-1, with D maybe TRBD1 (6 bases). Germline values: CDR1 SGHDN, CDR2 FVKESK. The CDR3 is made up of 13 amino acids. V dropped 5 bases and J dropped 1 base, with 8 bases sitting between them. The CDR3 region has the DNA TGTGCCAGCAGCTCGACAGGGAACACTGAAGCTTTCTTT. Translation: CASSSTGNTEAFF. The variable domain in full, completed from reference TRBV14 and TRBJ1-1, reads EAGVTQFPSHSVIEKGQTVTLRCDPISGHDNLYWYRRVMGKEIKFLLHFVKESKQDESGMPNNRFLAERTGGTYSTLKVQPAELEDSGVYFCASSSTGNTEAFFGQGTRLTVV.

This clone has just a few counts. The chain couples TRBV6-4 to TRBJ1-6; no reliable D call. Germline lookup yields CDR1 MRHNA and CDR2 SNTAGT. This CDR3 is built from 12 residues. The V end was cut by 5 bases, the J end by 8 bases, with 7 bases between. The CDR3 reads CASSLRDSPLHF. CDR3 in DNA: TGTGCCAGCAGTCTGAGAGATTCACCCCTCCACTTT.

This chain uses TRBV19 with TRBJ2-7; TRBD1 or TRBD2 may be the D gene (6 bases each). Trimming shortened V by 1 base and J by 5 bases, and 12 bases separated the two germline ends. From germline, CDR1 is LNHDA and CDR2 SQIVND (reference sequence). This CDR3 has 14 amino acids. CDR3 loop: CASSIGYGGNEQYF. The CDR3 DNA follows: TGTGCCAGTAGTATAGGCTACGGGGGCAACGAGCAGTACTTC.